What follows are 9 T cell receptor beta chains derived from one specimen sequenced in a study of regulatory T cells in long-lasting Graves disease. As to time point: persistent/refractory GD, antithyroid drugs over 5 years with positive TRAb. Isolated PBMC RNA provided the starting material for the TCR library. CDR3-region Arm-PCR and iRepertoire HTBI primers produced the TCR beta libraries. In TCRdb, the multiplex PCR reads were re-called with MiXCR into one record per CDR3 protein. This sample has around 400,000 distinct CDR3 sequences, with about 23% found just once. Here the sequenced sample was peripheral blood mononuclear cells (PBMCs), taken when the disease was refractory, from a patient treated with antithyroid drugs. The origin of the receptors is a middle-aged woman with Graves disease.

In this sample, this clonotype turned up many times. The rearrangement uses TRBV11-2 and TRBJ2-7; 10 positions agree with TRBD1. This CDR3 region has 19 residues. In germline, CDR1 is SGHAT, CDR2 FQNNGV. J gave up 5 bases and V 4 bases, and 20 bases lay outside the gene matches. The DNA of the CDR3 is TGTGCCAGCAGCTCGTTAGGTCTCAGTGTGTGGGACAGGGGCGACGAGCAGTACTTC. It yields the protein CASSSLGLSVWDRGDEQYF.

DNA of the CDR3: TGCAGTGCTAGAGAATTAAGGGTGAAGACCCAGTACTTC. It yields the protein CSARELRVKTQYF. The chain uses TRBV20-1 and TRBJ2-5; D ambiguous. The germline V and J ends were trimmed by 0 bases and 6 bases, with 11 bases remaining between them. The CDR3 loop spans 13 amino acids. CDR1 and CDR2 from the germline V gene are DFQATT and SNEGSKA (reference sequence).

With respect to this clonotype: A much larger clonotype is one base distant, so this may be a read error. This sequence joins TRBV20-1 and TRBJ2-7, with D tentatively TRBD1 or TRBD2 (5 bases each). The germline V gene has CDR1 DFQATT and CDR2 SNEGSKA (reference sequence). This CDR3 contains 14 residues. The CDR3 here is CGARGAGHGNEQYF. The CDR3 coding sequence is TGCGGTGCTAGAGGGGCCGGACACGGAAACGAGCAGTACTTC.

The chain is built from TRBV19 and TRBJ2-1; D is unresolved. Per germline, CDR1 LNHDA and CDR2 SQIVND (reference sequence). There are 14 residues in the CDR3. With 0 bases removed from V and 6 bases from J, the gap between germline ends came to 9 bases. CDR3: CASSIDGPINEQFF. DNA for the CDR3: TGTGCCAGTAGTATAGATGGACCAATCAATGAGCAGTTCTTC.

Comment on this clonotype: A single base separates this from a much larger clone, so it may be a read error. The rearrangement uses TRBV28 and TRBJ1-3; D is unclear. V was shortened by 6 bases and J by 2 bases, with 11 bases between the two germline ends. This CDR3 contains 14 residues. The germline V gene has CDR1 MDHEN and CDR2 SYDVKM. CDR3: CASRERAAGNTIYF. The CDR3 bases are TGTGCCAGCAGGGAGAGGGCGGCTGGAAACACCATATATTTT.

The chain is built from TRBV10-3 and TRBJ2-7; the D call may be TRBD1 or TRBD2 (7 bases each). CDR1 and CDR2 (germline): ENHRY, SYGVKD. This CDR3 has 16 amino acids. The V end lost 4 bases, the J end lost 1 base, and 17 bases lay between the germline ends. Written as DNA, the CDR3 is TGTGCCATCAGTGGGAAGCGGGACAGCTCATCCTACGAGCAGTACTTC. This gives the protein CAISGKRDSSSYEQYF.

This clonotype occurred many times. V gene TRBV28 combines with J gene TRBJ1-5; TRBD1 agrees at 8 bases. From germline, CDR1 is MDHEN and CDR2 SYDVKM. This CDR3 is built from 14 residues. J was trimmed by 5 bases and V by 3 bases; bases with no gene match: 3. This CDR3 reads CASSFGQGYQPQHF. CDR3 nucleotide sequence: TGTGCCAGCAGTTTTGGACAGGGCTATCAGCCCCAGCATTTT.

The table lists this clonotype with a few counts. The genes are TRBV3-1 and TRBJ2-7; unclear D gene. V lost 3 bases, J lost 2 bases, and 11 bases lay in between. The germline V gene encodes CDR1 LGHDT and CDR2 YNNKEL (reference sequence). This CDR3 is built from 14 residues. The CDR3: CASSHGDVTYEQYF. CDR3 coding DNA: TGTGCCAGCAGCCACGGCGATGTTACCTACGAGCAGTACTTC.

This clonotype appeared a few times. This rearrangement joins TRBV6-1 to TRBJ2-1, with D possibly being TRBD1 or TRBD2 (5 bases each). The V and J ends lost 7 bases and 1 base respectively, with 11 bases between them. CDR3 size: 14 residues. Germline CDR1 and CDR2: MNHNS and SASEGT. The CDR3 region is CASTQGVSYNEQFF. CDR3 nucleotide sequence: TGTGCCAGCACCCAGGGAGTATCCTACAATGAGCAGTTCTTC.